A single sample is the source of the 32 T cell receptor beta chains below, sequenced in a study of blood T cell repertoires in COVID-19. Assay: immunoSEQ multiplex PCR; the TCRdb copy retains only in-frame clones and omits some. This table has 150,000 to 200,000 clones, over 75% appearing once. Specimen: peripheral blood. These receptors were obtained from a man aged 65 to 79 with acute or convalescent COVID-19.

The chain carries TRBV5-1 and TRBJ1-2, with 8 bases identical to TRBD1. This CDR3 spans 13 amino acids. Germline values: CDR1 SGHRS, CDR2 YFSETQ. Trimming removed 0 bases from V and 6 bases from J; junction bases left unmatched: 1. CDR3 loop: CASSLGTGNGYTF. CDR3 nucleotides: TGCGCCAGCAGCTTGGGGACAGGGAATGGCTACACCTTC.

The rearrangement joins TRBV19 to TRBJ2-3; no definite D call. The CDR3 is 16 residues long. V was shortened by 6 bases and J by 1 base, with 17 bases between the two germline ends. Germline values: CDR1 LNHDA, CDR2 SQIVND (reference sequence). Here the CDR3 reads CASSAAGAQGTDTQYF. As DNA, the CDR3 is TGTGCCAGTAGCGCTGCTGGTGCCCAGGGCACAGATACGCAGTATTTT.

The CDR3 DNA follows: TGTGCCAGCAGCCAAGATTGGGGCCATGAGCAGTTCTTC. It codes for CASSQDWGHEQFF. The chain recombines TRBV3-1 (or the pseudogene TRBV3-2) with TRBJ2-1; TRBD1 is a possible D gene (5 bases). The CDR3 consists of 13 residues. V was pared by 0 bases and J by 8 bases, with 8 bases between. Germline V gives CDR1 LGHDT, CDR2 YNNKEL (reference sequence).

A note on this clone: Other DNA sequences within the sample encode an identical CDR3. V is TRBV28 and J is TRBJ1-5, with unresolved D. Deletions cut 3 bases from V and 3 bases from J, with 6 bases between. There are 13 residues in the CDR3. Germline lookup yields CDR1 MDHEN and CDR2 SYDVKM. Here the CDR3 DNA reads TGTGCCAGCAGTTTTAGCTCCAATCAGCCCCAGCATTTT. Its translation is CASSFSSNQPQHF.

The gene calls are TRBV5-1 and TRBJ2-3; 13 positions agree with TRBD2. CDR3 length equals 16 residues. Germline V lookup: CDR1 SGHRS, CDR2 YFSETQ. The trim removed 0 bases at V and 6 bases at J, leaving 4 bases unmatched. DNA for the CDR3: TGCGCCAGCAGCTTGGGACTAGCGGGAGGTTACGATACGCAGTATTTT. Translated: CASSLGLAGGYDTQYF.

V and J are TRBV7-2 and TRBJ2-7; TRBD2 aligns across 8 bases. The CDR3 has 14 amino acids. V trimming: 9 bases; J trimming: 6 bases; junction bases outside the gene matches: 13. The germline V gene encodes CDR1 SGHTA and CDR2 FQGNSA. The CDR3 region is CASNQGLATGEQYF. CDR3 coding DNA: TGTGCCAGTAACCAAGGACTAGCAACGGGCGAGCAGTACTTC. Based on the CDR3 plus reference TRBV7-2 and TRBJ2-7, the full variable domain is GAGVSQSPSNKVTEKGKDVELRCDPISGHTALYWYRQSLGQGLEFLIYFQGNSAPDKSGLPSDRFSAERTGGSVSTLTIQRTQQEDSAVYLCASNQGLATGEQYFGPGTRLTVT.

This chain uses TRBV6-2 or TRBV6-3 with TRBJ2-1; 7 bases are a match to TRBD1. The germline V gene has CDR1 MNHEY and CDR2 SVGEGT. The CDR3 consists of 13 residues. With 2 bases clipped from V and 7 bases from J, the junction kept 2 bases outside the gene matches. CDR3 amino acids: CASSYGTVNEQFF. The CDR3 nucleotides are TGTGCCAGCAGTTACGGGACAGTAAATGAGCAGTTCTTC.

The CDR3 coding sequence is TGTGCCAGCAGCCCCCAGACAGGGAGGCGGAGTGAGCAGTTCTTC. Its protein product is CASSPQTGRRSEQFF. The chain carries TRBV7-2 and TRBJ2-1; possible D gene TRBD1, 7 bases. CDR1 is SGHTA, CDR2 FQGNSA, per germline. With 5 bases removed from V and 9 bases from J, the gap between germline ends came to 20 bases. This CDR3 is built from 15 residues.

V usage is TRBV19 and J usage is TRBJ2-1; D is unresolved. In germline, CDR1 is LNHDA, CDR2 SQIVND (reference sequence). Trimming took 3 bases from V and 10 from J, leaving 10 bases between them. CDR3 length: 12 amino acids. Here the CDR3 DNA reads TGTGCCAGTAGTATCATATCAGGCGAGCAGTTCTTC. It translates to CASSIISGEQFF.

The chain uses TRBV4-2 and TRBJ1-5; TRBD1 aligns across 9 bases. The V gene's germline CDR1 is LGHNA and CDR2 YNFKEQ. V was pared by 1 base and J by 0 bases, with 7 bases of the junction left unmatched. The CDR3 is made up of 18 amino acids. The CDR3 DNA is TGTGCCAGCAGCCAAGCTTGGGACAGGGATCTTAGCAATCAGCCCCAGCATTTT. It specifies CASSQAWDRDLSNQPQHF.

V is TRBV5-1 and J is TRBJ1-5; D perhaps matches TRBD1 (5 bases). Trimming took off 4 bases at V and 5 bases at J, with 13 bases between the two ends. The CDR3 is 14 residues long. CDR1 SGHRS and CDR2 YFSETQ come from the germline V gene. DNA of the CDR3: TGCGCCAGCAGCAGAGACAGTACCGATCAGCCCCAGCATTTT. This sequence encodes CASSRDSTDQPQHF.

This clone was seen a single time. The chain combines TRBV28 with TRBJ2-7, with TRBD2 matching 13 bases. V shed 4 bases, J shed 4 bases, and the junction held 10 bases outside the gene matches. This CDR3 is built from 17 residues. Per germline, CDR1 MDHEN and CDR2 SYDVKM. The CDR3 is CASSSVGTSGTRYEQYF. The DNA for the CDR3 is TGTGCCAGCAGTTCGGTGGGGACTAGCGGGACACGGTACGAGCAGTACTTC.

The V call is TRBV27, the J call TRBJ2-7; D may be TRBD2 (5 bases). This CDR3 has 14 amino acids. V shed 4 bases and J shed 6 bases, with 16 bases lying between them. The germline gives CDR1 MNHEY, CDR2 SMNVEV (reference sequence). The CDR3 sequence: CASSWSPPGSEQYF. Written as DNA, the CDR3 is TGTGCCAGCAGTTGGTCCCCCCCTGGGAGCGAGCAGTACTTC.

The chain combines TRBV30 with TRBJ2-7; 7 bases are a match to TRBD2. The J segment lost 12 bases and the V segment lost 1 base, leaving 9 bases of the junction unmatched. Germline V lookup: CDR1 GTSNPN, CDR2 SVGIG (reference sequence). This CDR3 has 12 amino acids. CDR3 loop: CAWSEASGPPYF. Written as DNA, the CDR3 is TGTGCCTGGAGTGAGGCTAGCGGCCCTCCGTACTTC. Supplemented by reference TRBV30 and TRBJ2-7, the full variable domain reads SQTIHQWPATLVQPVGSPLSLECTVEGTSNPNLYWYRQAAGRGLQLLFYSVGIGQISSEVPQNLSASRPQDRQFILSSKKLLLSDSGFYLCAWSEASGPPYFGPGTRLTVT.

The chain employs TRBV7-9 and TRBJ1-4, with 12 bases that match TRBD1. The trim removed 6 bases at V and 5 bases at J, leaving 10 bases unmatched. The V gene's germline CDR1 is SEHNR and CDR2 FQNEAQ (reference sequence). This CDR3 comprises 17 residues. The CDR3 spells CASRSGTGGSLNEKLFF. CDR3 sequence (DNA): TGTGCCAGCAGATCCGGGACAGGGGGCTCCCTGAATGAAAAACTGTTTTTT.

This clone was picked up one time. The chain has TRBV3-1 (or the pseudogene TRBV3-2) and TRBJ1-1, with TRBD1 matching over 7 bases. The trim removed 3 bases at V and 3 bases at J, leaving 4 bases unmatched. Per germline, CDR1 LGHDT and CDR2 YNNKEL (reference sequence). The CDR3 runs 14 residues. The CDR3 coding sequence is TGTGCCAGCAGCCACAATACAGGGGACACTGAAGCTTTCTTT. Protein: CASSHNTGDTEAFF.

The rearrangement links TRBV7-9 to TRBJ2-3; the match to TRBD2 covers 9 bases. The CDR3 has 15 residues. Germline CDR1 is SEHNR and CDR2 is FQNEAQ (reference sequence). J was trimmed by 4 bases and V by 3 bases; bases with no gene match: 5. In DNA, the CDR3 is TGTGCCAGCAGCTTTTGGACTAGCGATGCAGATACGCAGTATTTT. It yields the protein CASSFWTSDADTQYF.

The chain joins TRBV5-4 to TRBJ2-7; TRBD1 agrees at 10 bases. V lost 4 bases to trimming and J lost 4 bases; unmatched junction nucleotides: 8. This CDR3 is 15 amino acids long. The germline V gene has CDR1 SGHNT and CDR2 YYREEE (reference sequence). The chain's CDR3 is CASSQPGQGGYEQYF. The CDR3, as DNA: TGTGCCAGCAGCCAACCCGGACAGGGGGGTTACGAGCAGTACTTC.

In this sample, this clone turned up once. The chain is built from TRBV19 and TRBJ2-1; D might be TRBD1 (6 bases). Germline CDR1 LNHDA, CDR2 SQIVND (reference sequence). The CDR3 covers 15 residues. Trimming left V 3 bases short and J 5 bases short, with 14 bases between. DNA for the CDR3: TGTGCCAGTAGTATTCGACAGGTCCTGAACAATGAGCAGTTCTTC. It yields the protein CASSIRQVLNNEQFF.

The V gene is TRBV10-3, the J gene TRBJ1-1, with no clear D. Germline V gives CDR1 ENHRY, CDR2 SYGVKD. Trimming took 2 bases from V and 1 from J, leaving 14 bases between them. This CDR3 has 16 residues. The CDR3 coding sequence is TGTGCCATCAGTGAGGGAACGGGAGTCAGGAACACTGAAGCTTTCTTT. Protein: CAISEGTGVRNTEAFF.

This chain links TRBV6-2 or TRBV6-3 with TRBJ2-2; TRBD2 agrees at 10 bases. The ends lost 5 bases at V and 2 bases at J; junction bases unmatched: 5. The CDR3 is 16 amino acids. Germline-derived CDR1 and CDR2 are MNHEY and SVGEGT. CDR3 residues: CASSPLAGGNTGELFF. CDR3 nucleotide sequence: TGTGCCAGCAGTCCCTTAGCGGGAGGTAACACCGGGGAGCTGTTTTTT.

The V and J genes are TRBV3-1 (or the pseudogene TRBV3-2) and TRBJ2-2, with 7 nucleotides matching TRBD2. This CDR3 region has 16 residues. V was clipped by 0 bases and J by 6 bases; unmatched bases: 7. Germline CDR1 is LGHDT and CDR2 is YNNKEL (reference sequence). The CDR3 DNA follows: TGTGCCAGCAGCCAAGATGATGGCGGGAGCCCCGGGGAGCTGTTTTTT. Protein product: CASSQDDGGSPGELFF.

The sample holds a few counts of this clone. The rearrangement joins TRBV4-1 to TRBJ1-1, with TRBD1 identical over 8 bases. Germline CDR1 reads MGHRA; CDR2 reads YSYEKL. Trimming removed 3 bases from V and 2 bases from J; junction bases left unmatched: 14. This CDR3 comprises 18 residues. The CDR3 spells CASSQPWDRSDSNTEAFF. In nucleotides, the CDR3 is TGCGCCAGCAGCCAGCCCTGGGACAGGAGCGATTCCAACACTGAAGCTTTCTTT.

The genes are TRBV9 and TRBJ2-7; D unclear. The CDR3 has 13 amino acids. CDR1 and CDR2 (germline): SGDLS, YYNGEE. Trimming removed 3 bases from V and 3 bases from J, with 10 bases in between. The CDR3 DNA sequence: TGTGCCAGCAGCGCCCCCCCCCACTACGAGCAGTACTTC. It is translated as CASSAPPHYEQYF.

This sequence joins TRBV28 and TRBJ2-2; perhaps TRBD2 as D (6 bases). Germline CDR1 and CDR2: MDHEN and SYDVKM. Trimming took 6 bases from V and 4 from J, leaving 18 bases between them. The CDR3 is 16 residues long. The CDR3 region is CASSPPLTSTTGELFF. Written as DNA, the CDR3 is TGTGCCAGCAGCCCTCCTTTGACTAGTACCACCGGGGAGCTGTTTTTT.

Written as DNA, the CDR3 is TGTGCCAGCAGCCAAGAATTAGAGAGCTCCTATAATTCACCCCTCCACTTT. Its protein is CASSQELESSYNSPLHF. The rearrangement joins TRBV4-2 to TRBJ1-6; D call uncertain. Deletions cut 0 bases from V and 0 bases from J, with 9 bases between. Germline CDR1 reads LGHNA; CDR2 reads YNFKEQ. The CDR3 is made up of 17 amino acids.

This clone was seen only once. V is TRBV7-9 and J is TRBJ2-2; TRBD2 aligns across 8 bases. The CDR3 sequence is 15 residues long. CDR1 SEHNR and CDR2 FQNEAQ come from the germline V gene (reference sequence). After removal of 5 bases from V and 3 bases from J, the junction contained 5 bases not matched to a gene. DNA of the CDR3: TGTGCCAGCAGCCCATCGGGGGGGTACACCGGGGAGCTGTTTTTT. Residues: CASSPSGGYTGELFF.

This clone was seen only once. V gene TRBV6-5 combines with J gene TRBJ1-2; 9 bases are a match to TRBD1. Trimming at V came to 7 bases and at J to 4 bases, leaving 1 base not matched to a gene. Germline V gives CDR1 MNHEY, CDR2 SVGAGI. There are 12 residues in the CDR3. The DNA for the CDR3 is TGTGCCAGCAAACAGGGGGCCTATGGCTACACCTTC. This codes for CASKQGAYGYTF.

This clone came up once. The chain links TRBV28 to TRBJ2-3; no reliable D call. Trimming stripped 6 bases from V and 2 bases from J, with 9 bases between. CDR3 length: 13 amino acids. CDR1 MDHEN and CDR2 SYDVKM come from the germline V gene. The CDR3: CASRQPTTDTQYF. The CDR3 nucleotides are TGTGCCAGCAGACAACCAACCACAGATACGCAGTATTTT.

The V gene is TRBV27, the J gene TRBJ1-2; a weak D match, TRBD1 (5 bases). Between the trimmed V and J ends, which lost 5 bases and 8 bases, there was a span of 18 bases. CDR1 MNHEY and CDR2 SMNVEV come from the germline V gene (reference sequence). The CDR3 is made up of 14 amino acids. CDR3 DNA: TGTGCCAGCAGTGTCACGTGGGGCGCAGGCGGCTACACCTTC. This gives the protein CASSVTWGAGGYTF.

This clone was seen just once. The rearrangement uses TRBV10-3 and TRBJ1-1, with 11 bases that match TRBD1. The ends lost 5 bases at V and 6 bases at J; junction bases unmatched: 8. CDR3 size: 15 residues. Germline values: CDR1 ENHRY, CDR2 SYGVKD. The CDR3 is CAISSGQGVQAEAFF. The CDR3 bases are TGTGCCATCAGTTCGGGACAGGGGGTCCAGGCTGAAGCTTTCTTT.

This clone was detected only a few times. The chain employs TRBV5-6 and TRBJ1-1; D unresolved. The CDR3 runs 15 residues. Trimming took 1 base from V and 0 from J, leaving 10 bases between them. Germline V gives CDR1 SGHDT, CDR2 YYEEEE. The CDR3 loop reads CASSLRRAVNTEAFF. The CDR3 nucleotides are TGTGCCAGCAGCTTGCGGCGGGCCGTGAACACTGAAGCTTTCTTT.